This T cell receptor (beta chain) comes out of a study of blood T cells in healthy people across ages. Study-wide results and limits: Among long-lived donors, naive CD4+ cells were more numerous and diversity higher than in aged donors. In these data, TCR beta diversity tracked strongly with naive T cell percentage. Older individuals had lower TCR beta diversity per million T cells (the decline was roughly linear).

It was with a sample-barcoded 5' primer and a J-beta primer mix that a second PCR of roughly 6 to 12 cycles was run. TCRdb re-analysed the 5' RACE reads in MiXCR, keeping a single row per CDR3 protein. The data contain approximately 1.5 million distinct CDR3 sequences, around 35% of them seen just once; the ten biggest clones take up 11%. As to this clonotype: Antigen: not known.

The source is a woman under 40 in good health. The specimen sequenced was blood.

The CDR3 is CASGGGDEQYF. The CDR3 DNA is TGTGCCAGCGGAGGGGGAGACGAGCAGTACTTC. The V and J genes are TRBV9 and TRBJ2-7, with D perhaps TRBD1 or TRBD2 (6 bases each). This CDR3 comprises 11 residues. Looked up from germline, CDR1 is SGDLS and CDR2 is YYNGEE. V was shortened by 7 bases and J by 5 bases, with 10 bases between the two germline ends.